One and the same sample provided the 30 T cell receptor beta chains below, sequenced in a study of Ad26.COV2.S vaccination and SARS-CoV-2 variants. Here immunoSEQ multiplex PCR was the method, and the copy in TCRdb shows in-frame clones only, minus some. This table has just over 350,000 clones, 90% to 95% appearing once. The sample was peripheral blood, taken after recovery from COVID-19. Source of these receptors: a human donor who had recovered from COVID-19.

The CDR3 bases are TGTGCCAGCAGTCGTGGGGAGACCCAGTACTTC. Protein: CASSRGETQYF. This chain joins TRBV25-1 and TRBJ2-5; D is unclear. The CDR3 consists of 11 residues. Per the germline V gene, CDR1 is MGHDK and CDR2 is SYGVNS. Trimming took off 5 bases at V and 5 bases at J, with 6 bases between the two ends.

The chain links TRBV5-1 to TRBJ1-2; D gene uncertain. Trimming stripped 2 bases from V and 0 bases from J, with 8 bases between. Germline-derived CDR1 and CDR2 are SGHRS and YFSETQ. The CDR3 consists of 14 residues. The CDR3 coding sequence is TGCGCCAGCAGCTTATCGACCGCTAACTATGGCTACACCTTC. It translates to CASSLSTANYGYTF.

This rearrangement joins TRBV10-3 to TRBJ1-3; no firm D call. This CDR3 is built from 13 residues. CDR1 and CDR2 (germline): ENHRY, SYGVKD. V gave up 4 bases and J gave up 0 bases, with 4 bases separating them. CDR3 protein: CAISGVSGNTIYF. In DNA, the CDR3 is TGTGCCATCAGTGGGGTCTCTGGAAACACCATATATTTT.

This clone showed up just once. The rearrangement links TRBV28 to TRBJ1-4; TRBD1 is a possible D gene (5 bases). There are 13 residues in the CDR3. Trimming took off 10 bases at V and 5 bases at J, with 14 bases between the two ends. Germline V gene lookup returns CDR1 MDHEN and CDR2 SYDVKM. CDR3 sequence: CATPGEGNEKLFF. CDR3 nucleotide sequence: TGTGCCACCCCGGGGGAGGGGAATGAAAAACTGTTTTTT.

The chain has TRBV5-4 and TRBJ2-3, with 10 bases identical to TRBD2. Germline V gene lookup returns CDR1 SGHNT and CDR2 YYREEE (reference sequence). J gave up 0 bases and V 6 bases, and 4 bases lay outside the gene matches. The CDR3 consists of 15 residues. This CDR3 reads CASTAGGPSTDTQYF. The CDR3 DNA follows: TGTGCCAGCACAGCGGGGGGGCCAAGCACAGATACGCAGTATTTT. The whole variable domain, filled in from reference TRBV5-4 and TRBJ2-3, reads ETGVTQSPTHLIKTRGQQVTLRCSSQSGHNTVSWYQQALGQGPQFIFQYYREEENGRGNFPPRFSGLQFPNYSSELNVNALELDDSALYLCASTAGGPSTDTQYFGPGTRLTVL.

The chain carries TRBV18 and TRBJ2-3, with TRBD1 identical over 9 bases. This CDR3 is 13 amino acids long. V lost 8 bases and J lost 2; bases outside the gene matches: 2. CDR1 is KGHSH, CDR2 LQKENI, per germline. The CDR3 region has the DNA TGTGCCAGCAGGGACAGGGTCACAGATACGCAGTATTTT. This translates into CASRDRVTDTQYF.

The rearrangement links TRBV27 to TRBJ1-5; no clear D. The V end was cut by 1 base, the J end by 2 bases, with 12 bases between. Looked up from germline, CDR1 is MNHEY and CDR2 is SMNVEV (reference sequence). The CDR3 is made up of 16 amino acids. The CDR3 loop is CASSLLTELGNQPQHF. DNA of the CDR3: TGTGCCAGCAGTTTATTAACGGAGTTGGGCAATCAGCCCCAGCATTTT.

The chain's CDR3 is CASSLVGGGGSTDTQYF. CDR3 sequence (DNA): TGTGCCAGCAGCTTGGTAGGGGGTGGTGGTAGCACAGATACGCAGTATTTT. The chain employs TRBV7-9 and TRBJ2-3; tentative D call: TRBD1 (6 bases). The CDR3 consists of 17 residues. Germline V gene sequence: CDR1 SEHNR, CDR2 FQNEAQ (reference sequence). Trimming pared 3 bases from V and 0 bases from J, leaving 16 bases between.

This chain's CDR3 is CATISGRMNTEAFF. As DNA, the CDR3 is TGTGCCACCATTTCGGGACGTATGAACACTGAAGCTTTCTTT. The rearrangement joins TRBV10-3 to TRBJ1-1; D perhaps matches TRBD1 (5 bases). Germline-derived CDR1 and CDR2 are ENHRY and SYGVKD. Trimming removed 10 bases at V and 0 bases at J, with 15 bases between. CDR3 length: 14 residues.

The chain combines TRBV20-1 with TRBJ2-1, with TRBD2 as a possible D gene (6 bases). V lost 3 bases to trimming and J lost 9 bases, with 6 bases between them. Per germline, CDR1 DFQATT and CDR2 SNEGSKA (reference sequence). The CDR3 consists of 10 residues. The CDR3 DNA sequence: TGCAGTGCTAGGGGGGGTGAGCAGTTCTTC. Its translation is CSARGGEQFF.

A word on this clone: One junction end disagrees with the germline gene, perhaps due to a read error. V and J are TRBV2 and TRBJ2-7, with D maybe TRBD1 (5 bases). The CDR3 is 14 residues long. Per germline, CDR1 SNHLY and CDR2 FYNNEI. The CDR3 DNA reads as TGTGCCAGCCGTGACAGTTTTAGCTCCTACGAGCAGTACTTC. Translating it yields CASRDSFSSYEQYF.

The chain couples TRBV12-5 to TRBJ1-1; D is unresolved. This CDR3 is 14 amino acids long. The germline gives CDR1 LGHNT, CDR2 FRNRAP. V lost 8 bases to trimming and J lost 0 bases, with 13 bases between them. The CDR3 spells CASSDGSMNTEAFF. In nucleotides, the CDR3 is TGTGCTAGTAGCGACGGTTCCATGAACACTGAAGCTTTCTTT.

The CDR3 spells CASSEGTGVRNTEAFF. The CDR3 DNA sequence: TGTGCCAGCAGCGAAGGGACAGGCGTGAGAAACACTGAAGCTTTCTTT. The rearrangement joins TRBV7-9 to TRBJ1-1; TRBD1 matches 8 bases. CDR3 length equals 16 residues. Germline assignment: CDR1 SEHNR and CDR2 FQNEAQ (reference sequence). V gave up 5 bases and J gave up 2 bases; unmatched junction bases: 10.

The chain recombines TRBV25-1 with TRBJ1-3; 9 positions agree with TRBD1. This CDR3 contains 16 residues. CDR1 is MGHDK and CDR2 is SYGVNS in the germline V gene. V trimming: 1 base; J trimming: 6 bases; junction bases outside the gene matches: 7. The DNA for the CDR3 is TGTGCCAGCAGTGAATGGGGACAGGGAATAGCAAACACCATATATTTT. Protein: CASSEWGQGIANTIYF.

This chain joins TRBV5-4 and TRBJ2-5; 9 bases line up with TRBD2. The CDR3 loop spans 16 amino acids. CDR1 is SGHNT, CDR2 YYREEE, per germline (reference sequence). Trimming took 0 bases from V and 5 from J; bases not matched to a gene: 8. CDR3 amino acids: CASSLGGGAGRETQYF. The DNA for the CDR3 is TGTGCCAGCAGCTTGGGCGGGGGGGCAGGCAGGGAGACCCAGTACTTC.

The chain uses TRBV9 and TRBJ1-4; 10 bases are a match to TRBD1. V shed 5 bases, J shed 6 bases, and the junction held 1 base outside the gene matches. The CDR3 has 13 amino acids. Germline-derived CDR1 and CDR2 are SGDLS and YYNGEE. CDR3 amino acids: CASRGQGDEKLFF. Written as DNA, the CDR3 is TGTGCCAGCAGAGGACAGGGGGATGAAAAACTGTTTTTT.

The table lists this clone with a count of one. Other DNA sequences of this sample code for an identical CDR3. The V and J genes are TRBV2 and TRBJ2-7; D possibly corresponds to TRBD1 (6 bases). V was trimmed by 6 bases and J by 1 base, leaving 7 bases between them. Germline V CDR1 and CDR2: SNHLY, FYNNEI. The CDR3 sequence is 12 residues long. The CDR3 protein is CASRQGSYEQYF. CDR3 nucleotide sequence: TGTGCCAGCAGACAGGGATCCTACGAGCAGTACTTC. Based on the CDR3 plus reference TRBV2 and TRBJ2-7, the full variable domain is EPEVTQTPSHQVTQMGQEVILRCVPISNHLYFYWYRQILGQKVEFLVSFYNNEISEKSEIFDDQFSVERPDGSNFTLKIRSTKLEDSAMYFCASRQGSYEQYFGPGTRLTVT.

The gene calls are TRBV5-8 and TRBJ2-5, with TRBD1 matching over 10 bases. The germline CDR1 and CDR2 sequences are SGHTS and YDEGEE. The ends lost 4 bases at V and 2 bases at J; junction bases unmatched: 8. The length of the CDR3 is 16 residues. The CDR3: CASSAGTGVIQETQYF. The CDR3, as DNA: TGTGCCAGCAGCGCCGGGACAGGGGTAATACAAGAGACCCAGTACTTC.

This clone was recorded only once. The rearrangement links TRBV12-5 to TRBJ1-2; D unresolved. CDR1 and CDR2 (germline): LGHNT, FRNRAP. V was pared by 0 bases and J by 4 bases, with 21 bases between. This CDR3 contains 18 residues. The CDR3 nucleotides are TGTGCTAGTGGTTTGGTAAAGATCGAACAGCGATTTCGCTATGGCTACACCTTC. Translating gives CASGLVKIEQRFRYGYTF.

The J gene is TRBJ1-1, the V gene TRBV6-2 or TRBV6-3; D is unclear. CDR1 is MNHEY, CDR2 SVGEGT, per germline. The CDR3 length is 14 residues. V gave up 4 bases and J gave up 3 bases, with 12 bases separating them. This CDR3 reads CASSSHQEHTEAFF. The CDR3 bases are TGTGCCAGCAGTTCACACCAGGAGCACACTGAAGCTTTCTTT.

This clone was seen once. The junction differs from germline at one of its ends, possibly a read error. CDR3 sequence reads: CASNLGTGRVEQYF. Here the CDR3 DNA reads TGTGCCAGCAACTTGGGGACAGGGCGAGTCGAGCAGTACTTC. The chain employs TRBV5-5 and TRBJ2-7, with 9 bases matching TRBD1. This CDR3 contains 14 residues. The germline V gene encodes CDR1 SGHKS and CDR2 YYEKEE (reference sequence).

The chain combines TRBV25-1 with TRBJ2-5; D is undetermined. Germline V lookup: CDR1 MGHDK, CDR2 SYGVNS. This CDR3 contains 14 residues. V was cut by 2 bases and J by 0 bases, with 7 bases left in between. The CDR3 spells CASSEMRYQETQYF. The CDR3, as DNA: TGTGCCAGCAGTGAAATGAGATACCAAGAGACCCAGTACTTC.

V usage is TRBV4-1 and J usage is TRBJ2-3; the D gene is possibly TRBD1 (5 bases). In germline, CDR1 is MGHRA, CDR2 YSYEKL. V gave up 0 bases and J gave up 3 bases, with 13 bases separating them. The CDR3 sequence is 16 residues long. CDR3 nucleotide sequence: TGCGCCAGCAGCCAAGATAGGGGTAGCTCGACAGATACGCAGTATTTT. Its translation: CASSQDRGSSTDTQYF.

The chain joins TRBV6-5 to TRBJ2-1; D may be TRBD1 or TRBD2 (6 bases each). There are 14 residues in the CDR3. V was cut by 6 bases and J by 9 bases, with 18 bases left in between. CDR1 and CDR2 (germline): MNHEY, SVGAGI. As DNA, the CDR3 is TGTGCCAGCAGACCAAATTATAAGGGGGGTGAGCAGTTCTTC. This translates into CASRPNYKGGEQFF.

The CDR3 loop is CASGFLSVSSYNEQFF. CDR3 DNA: TGTGCTAGTGGTTTCCTAAGCGTTAGCTCCTACAATGAGCAGTTCTTC. The chain is built from TRBV12-5 and TRBJ2-1; D remains unclear. This CDR3 comprises 16 residues. Germline V gene sequence: CDR1 LGHNT, CDR2 FRNRAP. V was shortened by 3 bases and J by 0 bases, with 12 bases between the two germline ends.

V and J are TRBV25-1 and TRBJ1-1; no clear D. The CDR3 has 14 amino acids. V lost 2 bases and J 3 bases, leaving 10 bases between the germline ends. Germline assignment: CDR1 MGHDK and CDR2 SYGVNS. The CDR3 region is CASSEPKEDTEAFF. Here the CDR3 DNA reads TGTGCCAGCAGTGAACCCAAAGAGGACACTGAAGCTTTCTTT.

Worth noting for this clone: In the same sample, other DNA sequences code for this CDR3. This rearrangement joins TRBV19 to TRBJ1-5, with 10 bases matching TRBD1. Trimming at V came to 11 bases and at J to 6 bases, leaving 4 bases not matched to a gene. The CDR3 totals 12 residues. CDR1 is LNHDA, CDR2 SQIVND, per germline (reference sequence). CDR3 loop: CAGGTGVQPQHF. The CDR3 DNA reads as TGTGCCGGAGGGACAGGGGTTCAGCCCCAGCATTTT. The whole variable domain, remainder taken from reference TRBV19 and TRBJ1-5, is DGGITQSPKYLFRKEGQNVTLSCEQNLNHDAMYWYRQDPGQGLRLIYYSQIVNDFQKGDIAEGYSVSREKKESFPLTVTSAQKNPTAFYLCAGGTGVQPQHFGDGTRLSIL.

The chain combines TRBV12-3 or TRBV12-4 with TRBJ1-2; D may be TRBD1 (5 bases). V was cut by 6 bases and J by 8 bases, with 16 bases left in between. The CDR3 runs to 13 residues. The CDR3 here is CASSLKGRDGYTF. The CDR3, as DNA: TGTGCCAGCAGCCTTAAGGGGAGAGACGGCTACACCTTC.

V and J are TRBV5-1 and TRBJ1-3; possible D gene TRBD1, 5 bases. Germline V gene sequence: CDR1 SGHRS, CDR2 YFSETQ. This CDR3 spans 15 amino acids. Deletions cut 4 bases from V and 4 bases from J, with 15 bases between. CDR3 sequence reads: CASSPGGGRGNTIYF. As DNA, the CDR3 is TGCGCCAGCAGCCCCGGCGGGGGTCGAGGAAACACCATATATTTT. Drawing the rest from reference TRBV5-1 and TRBJ1-3, the complete variable domain is KAGVTQTPRYLIKTRGQQVTLSCSPISGHRSVSWYQQTPGQGLQFLFEYFSETQRNKGNFPGRFSGRQFSNSRSEMNVSTLELGDSALYLCASSPGGGRGNTIYFGEGSWLTVV.

The CDR3 DNA is TGTGCCAGCAGCTCCAGGGGGCAGAGCACAGATACGCAGTATTTT. Translated: CASSSRGQSTDTQYF. This chain joins TRBV7-3 and TRBJ2-3, with TRBD1 matching 8 bases. The V and J ends lost 4 bases and 0 bases, in that order; junction bases with no gene match: 3. This CDR3 region has 15 residues. Germline CDR1 and CDR2: SGHTA and FQGTGA.